This entry is about one T cell receptor (beta chain). Its specificity is not known. Germline trimming cut 4 bases from V and 4 bases from J; bases unmatched to any gene: 5. CDR1 is SEHNR and CDR2 is FQNEAQ in the germline V gene (reference sequence). The CDR3 runs 15 residues. Every participating donor contributed 8.5 to 10 milliliters of peripheral blood through a draw. The data originate from a study of blood T cells in healthy people across ages. Study-wide background: Every two T cells gave about one barcoded beta molecule via template switching.

General study points: Whereas aged donors had fewer naive CD4+ cells, long-lived donors had more of them and higher diversity. The fall in TCR beta diversity per million T cells was roughly linear with age.

Primed by a sample-barcoded 5' primer and a J-beta primer mix, a second PCR proceeded for roughly 6 to 12 cycles. TCRdb fed the 5' RACE reads into MiXCR, producing one record per CDR3 protein. The sample contains 1.5 million to 2 million distinct CDR3 sequences, approximately 28% of which appear only once. The TCR originated in a woman aged 30 to 39 in good health. Source material: blood. The rearrangement links TRBV7-9 to TRBJ1-4; 8 bases map to TRBD1. CDR3 DNA sequence: TGTGCCAGCAGCTCCCGACAGGGGTATAATGAAAAACTGTTTTTT. Translated, it gives CASSSRQGYNEKLFF.